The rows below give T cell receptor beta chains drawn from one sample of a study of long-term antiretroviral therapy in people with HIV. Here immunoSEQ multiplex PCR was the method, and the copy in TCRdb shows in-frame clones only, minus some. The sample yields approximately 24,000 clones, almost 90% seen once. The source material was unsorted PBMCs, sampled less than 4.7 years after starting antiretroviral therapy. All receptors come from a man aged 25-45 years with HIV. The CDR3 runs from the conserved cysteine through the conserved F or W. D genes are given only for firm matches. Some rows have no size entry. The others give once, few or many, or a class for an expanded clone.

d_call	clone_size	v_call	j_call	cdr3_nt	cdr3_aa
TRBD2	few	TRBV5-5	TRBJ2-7	TGTGCCAGCAGCCCAGGGACTAGCGACTACGAGCAGTACTTC	CASSPGTSDYEQYF
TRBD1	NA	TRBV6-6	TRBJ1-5	TGTGCCAGCAGTTCTCAGAGGACAGGGGGCAACCAGCCCCAGCATTTT	CASSSQRTGGNQPQHF
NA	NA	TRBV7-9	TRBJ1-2	TGTGCCAGCAGCTTAGCCAGTGCCGAGCTAGTGGAGGGCTACACCTTC	CASSLASAELVEGYTF
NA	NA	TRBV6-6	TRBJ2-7	TGTGCCAGCAGTTACCTAGTTTCCTACGAGCAGTACTTC	CASSYLVSYEQYF
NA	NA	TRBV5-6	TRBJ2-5	TGTGCCAGCAACCCCGTCGGCCAAGAGACCCAGTACTTC	CASNPVGQETQYF
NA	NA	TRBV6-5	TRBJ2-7	TGTGCCAGCAGTTCCGGGAGTCACGAGCAGTACTTC	CASSSGSHEQYF
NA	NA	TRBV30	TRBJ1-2	TGTGCCTGGAGCTTGACAGGAAACTATGGCTACACCTTC	CAWSLTGNYGYTF
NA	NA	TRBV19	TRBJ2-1	TGTGCCAGTAGCCCCAATAGCGGATCTTCCTACAATGAGCAGTTCTTC	CASSPNSGSSYNEQFF
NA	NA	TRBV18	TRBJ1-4	TGTGCCAGCTCAGCTGAGGGGGTTCTGCGTGAAAAACTGTTTTTT	CASSAEGVLREKLFF
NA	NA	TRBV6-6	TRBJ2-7	TGTGCCAGCGGGGACCTAACTTCCGAGCAGTACTTC	CASGDLTSEQYF
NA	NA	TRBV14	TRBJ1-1	TGTGCCAGCAGCCAACTGGAGAACACTGAAGCTTTCTTT	CASSQLENTEAFF
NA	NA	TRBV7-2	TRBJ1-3	TGTGCCAGCGGCGGGGGGTCGGCAGGAAACACCATATATTTT	CASGGGSAGNTIYF
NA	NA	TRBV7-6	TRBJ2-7	TGTGCCAGCAGTGATGGGCCTTCCTACGAGCAGTACTTC	CASSDGPSYEQYF
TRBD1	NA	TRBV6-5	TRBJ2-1	TGTGCCAGCAGTACTACAGGGGGCCCGTACAATGAGCAGTTCTTC	CASSTTGGPYNEQFF
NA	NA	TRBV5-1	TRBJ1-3	TGCGCCAGCAGCTTGGCAAAGGTTAGACTCTCTGGAAACACCATATATTTT	CASSLAKVRLSGNTIYF
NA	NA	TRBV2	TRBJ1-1	TGTGCCAGCAGTGAGGAGGTTAGGAGGGACACTGAAGCTTTCTTT	CASSEEVRRDTEAFF
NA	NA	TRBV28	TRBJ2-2	TGTGCCAGCAGTTTGGGCTGGAACACCGGGGAGCTGTTTTTT	CASSLGWNTGELFF
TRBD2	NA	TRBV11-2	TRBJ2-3	TGTGCCAGCACCTTTGCTACTAGCGGTACAGATACGCAGTATTTT	CASTFATSGTDTQYF
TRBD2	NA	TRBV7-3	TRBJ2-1	TGTGCCAGCAGCTTAGGACTAGCGGAAATAGGACTTATGAATGAGCAGTTCTTC	CASSLGLAEIGLMNEQFF
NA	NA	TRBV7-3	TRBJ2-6	TGTGCCAGCAGCTTAATCAGCGCCTCTGGGGCCAACGTCCTGACTTTC	CASSLISASGANVLTF
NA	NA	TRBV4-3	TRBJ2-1	TGCGCCAGCAGCCAGGGTTATCTCAATGAGCAGTTCTTC	CASSQGYLNEQFF
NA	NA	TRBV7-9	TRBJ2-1	TGTGCCAGCAGCTTACCCGGACAGCTCAATGAGCAGTTCTTC	CASSLPGQLNEQFF
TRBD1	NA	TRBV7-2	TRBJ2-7	TGTGCCAGCAGCTCCTTCCCCTTACAGGGGGCGCGATCGTACGAGCAGTACTTC	CASSSFPLQGARSYEQYF
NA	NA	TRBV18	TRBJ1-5	TGTGCCAGCTCACCATTTCCTCCAGGGAGGGGGGATCAGCCCCAGCATTTT	CASSPFPPGRGDQPQHF
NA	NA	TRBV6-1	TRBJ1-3	TGTGCCAGCAGTGAACTCTCTGGAAACACCATATATTTT	CASSELSGNTIYF
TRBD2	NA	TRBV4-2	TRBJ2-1	TGTGCCAGCAGCGTCCGCCAAGCGGGGGGACCCAATGAGCAGTTCTTC	CASSVRQAGGPNEQFF
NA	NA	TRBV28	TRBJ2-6	TGTGCCAGCAGTCCCCTGCGGACACTCGCCGTATCTGGGGCCAACGTCCTGACTTTC	CASSPLRTLAVSGANVLTF
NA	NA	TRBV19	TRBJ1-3	TGTGCCACCCAACAGGCGACGGGAGGAAACACCATATATTTT	CATQQATGGNTIYF
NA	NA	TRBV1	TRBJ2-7	TGCACCAGCAGCCAAGGCCCTAGGGAGAGGGAGCAGTACTTC	CTSSQGPREREQYF
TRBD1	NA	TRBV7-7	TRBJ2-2	TGTGCTAGCAGCTCATCCTGGATGACAGGGAATACCGGGGAGCTGTTTTTT	CASSSSWMTGNTGELFF
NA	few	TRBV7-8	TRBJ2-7	TGTGCCAGCAGCTTAAGGACAGAGAGCTCCTACGAGCAGTACTTC	CASSLRTESSYEQYF
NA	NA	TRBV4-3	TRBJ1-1	TGCGCCAGCAGCCAAGATTCACAGAGGAACACTGAAGCTTTCTTT	CASSQDSQRNTEAFF
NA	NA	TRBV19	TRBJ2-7	TGTGCCAGTAGTAACATTTTGGCGGGAACCCACGAGCAGTACTTC	CASSNILAGTHEQYF
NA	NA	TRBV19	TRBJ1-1	TGTGCCAGTGGGGGAAGGAGCGACACTGAAGCTTTCTTT	CASGGRSDTEAFF
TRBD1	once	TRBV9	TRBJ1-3	TGTGCCAGCAGCGTAGGGGACAGATATGGAAACACCATATATTTT	CASSVGDRYGNTIYF
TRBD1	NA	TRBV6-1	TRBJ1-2	TGTGCCAGCAGTCCGGACAGGGAAGTGGATGGCTACACCTTC	CASSPDREVDGYTF
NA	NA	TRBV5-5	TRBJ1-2	TGTGCCAGCAGCTTGGAGTTATCTAACTATGGCTACACCTTC	CASSLELSNYGYTF
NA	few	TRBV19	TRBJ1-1	TGTGCCAGTAGCTTTCCGGGAAGCGAAGCTTTCTTT	CASSFPGSEAFF
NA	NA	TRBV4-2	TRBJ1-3	TGTGCCAGCAGCCAACTCATGACCCGGGACGCCCACGAGAACACCATATATTTT	CASSQLMTRDAHENTIYF
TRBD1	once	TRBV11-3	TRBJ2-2	TGTGCCAGCAGCTTAGGACAGGGGATCACCGGGGAGCTGTTTTTT	CASSLGQGITGELFF
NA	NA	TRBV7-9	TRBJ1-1	TGTGCCAGTAGCGATTCTGCGGTTATCACTGAAGCTTTCTTT	CASSDSAVITEAFF
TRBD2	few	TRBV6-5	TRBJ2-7	TGTGCCAGCAGTTACTCGAGGACTAGTTCTCTCGAGCAGTACTTC	CASSYSRTSSLEQYF
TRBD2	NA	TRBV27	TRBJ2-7	TGTGCCAGCTCTCGGGGGGGGGCATGGGGAGGCGAGCAGTACTTC	CASSRGGAWGGEQYF
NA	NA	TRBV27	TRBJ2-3	TGTGCCAGCAGCCTTGACTTGGCCACAGATACGCAGTATTTT	CASSLDLATDTQYF
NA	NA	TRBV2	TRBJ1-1	TGTGCCAGCACGCGGAGGAACACTGAAGCTTTCTTT	CASTRRNTEAFF
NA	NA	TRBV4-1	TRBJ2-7	TGCGCCAGCAGCCAAGGCCCAGGGTACGAGCAGTACTTC	CASSQGPGYEQYF
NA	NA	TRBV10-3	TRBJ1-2	TGTGCCATCAGTGAGGGCCTTGGGACGTTTCTCGATGCATATGGCTACACCTTC	CAISEGLGTFLDAYGYTF
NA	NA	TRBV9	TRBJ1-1	TGTGCCAGCAGCGTAGAAGCGGAAAGGAACACTGAAGCTTTCTTT	CASSVEAERNTEAFF
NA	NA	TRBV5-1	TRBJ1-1	TGCGCCAGCAGCTTGGCCAGGGGCGCTGAAGCTTTCTTT	CASSLARGAEAFF
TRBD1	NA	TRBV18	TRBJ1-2	TGTGCCAGCTCACCAGGGACAGGGAATGGCTACACCTTC	CASSPGTGNGYTF
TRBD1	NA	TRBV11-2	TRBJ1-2	TGTGCCAGCAGCAGAGGACAGGGAAGAACTTGGAGTGGCTACACCTTC	CASSRGQGRTWSGYTF
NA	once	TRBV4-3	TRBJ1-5	TGCGCCAGCAGCCAAGAGGGGGGACCCAATCAGCCCCAGCATTTT	CASSQEGGPNQPQHF
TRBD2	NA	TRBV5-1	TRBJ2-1	TGCGCCAGCAGCTTGATAGGGACTAGCGGAAATGAGCAGTTCTTC	CASSLIGTSGNEQFF
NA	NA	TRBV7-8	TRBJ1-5	TGTGCCAGCAGCTTACTTACCGGACAGCCCAATCAGCCCCAGCATTTT	CASSLLTGQPNQPQHF
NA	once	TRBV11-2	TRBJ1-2	TGTGCCAGCAGCTACCTGGGAGAGGGCTACACCTTC	CASSYLGEGYTF
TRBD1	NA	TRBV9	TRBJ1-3	TGTGCCGGAGGGACAGTTGGAAACACCATATATTTT	CAGGTVGNTIYF
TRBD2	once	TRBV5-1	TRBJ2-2	TGCGCCAGCAGCTTGGCCACGGGGGGGCCCTTCGGGGAGCTGTTTTTT	CASSLATGGPFGELFF